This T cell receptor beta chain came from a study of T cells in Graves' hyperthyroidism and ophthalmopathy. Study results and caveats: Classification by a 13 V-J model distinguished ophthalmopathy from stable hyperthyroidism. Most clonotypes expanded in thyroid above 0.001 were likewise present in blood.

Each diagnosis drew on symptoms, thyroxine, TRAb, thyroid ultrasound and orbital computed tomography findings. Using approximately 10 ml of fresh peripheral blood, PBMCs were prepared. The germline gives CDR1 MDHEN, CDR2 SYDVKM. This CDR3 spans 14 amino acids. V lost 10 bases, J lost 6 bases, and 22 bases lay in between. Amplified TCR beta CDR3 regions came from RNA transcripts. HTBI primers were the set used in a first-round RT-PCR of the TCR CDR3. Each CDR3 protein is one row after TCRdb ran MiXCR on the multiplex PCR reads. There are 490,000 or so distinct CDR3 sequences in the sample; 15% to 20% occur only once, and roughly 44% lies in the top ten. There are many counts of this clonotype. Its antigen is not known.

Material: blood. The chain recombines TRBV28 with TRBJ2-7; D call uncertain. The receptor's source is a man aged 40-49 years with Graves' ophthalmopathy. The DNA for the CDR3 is TGTGCCACCACAATAACCCCCACAGTGGTCGAGCAGTACTTC. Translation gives CATTITPTVVEQYF.